The T cell receptor (beta chain) described here comes from a study of CD8+CD57+ T cells in acquired aplastic anemia. CDR3 and TCR beta VDJ profiling relied on a genomic DNA template. TCRdb itself ran the reads through MiXCR, one entry per CDR3 protein. The sample yields nearly 60,000 distinct CDR3 sequences, approximately 50% seen once. Previously, flow cytometry had revealed CD8+CD57+ cell expansion in the patients chosen for sequencing. Study conclusions and caveats: Overlapping CD8+ CDR3 repertoires of patients and controls contained approximately 29 shared sequences.

This clonotype appeared a single time. Its specificity is unknown. In germline, CDR1 is KGHDR, CDR2 SFDVKD. The junction had 7 bases not matched to a gene; V was cut back by 4 bases and J by 4 bases. The CDR3 is made up of 16 amino acids. V is TRBV24-1 and J is TRBJ2-7; 12 bases agree with TRBD1. Sequenced input: sorted CD4+, CD8+, or CD8+CD57+ T cells (not recorded which) from PBMCs. The receptor was isolated from a human donor with aplastic anemia. Here the CDR3 DNA reads TGTGCCACCAGTGAATCGGGGACAGGGGGCCCTTACGAGCAGTACTTC. This translates into CATSESGTGGPYEQYF.